The sequence of this TCR beta chain was determined in a study of cytomegalovirus exposure and HLA in healthy donors. Overall study findings and caveats: The study recorded 150 to 200 TCR beta chains that were cytomegalovirus-associated.

The PCR contained 60 Vbeta and 13 Jbeta primers. TCRdb's copy holds only in-frame clones and misses some; the assay was immunoSEQ multiplex PCR. The table shows some 76,000 clones, with 86% occurring only once. About this clone: What it recognizes is unknown.

This receptor was obtained from a woman aged 30 to 39 in good health and CMV-seronegative. The sequencing input was PBMCs.

The CDR3 loop reads CASSPRGGEQFF. The CDR3 DNA reads TGTGCCAGCAGTCCCCGGGGGGGTGAGCAGTTCTTC. V and J are TRBV7-3 and TRBJ2-1; 8 bases agree with TRBD2. This CDR3 contains 12 residues. V lost 6 bases and J lost 9; bases outside the gene matches: 4. Germline V gives CDR1 SGHTA, CDR2 FQGTGA.